This T cell receptor (beta chain) was documented in a study of CD8+CD57+ T cells in acquired aplastic anemia. This clonotype has ten or more counts. Those patients picked for sequencing had displayed CD8+CD57+ cell expansion on flow cytometry. Profiles of TCR beta VDJ and CDR3 were generated from a genomic DNA template. TCRdb redid the calling of the reads with MiXCR, one entry per CDR3 protein. The table has some 120,000 distinct CDR3 sequences, 30% to 45% seen once. Trimming at V came to 5 bases and at J to 5 bases, leaving 2 bases not matched to a gene. The germline V gene encodes CDR1 DFQATT and CDR2 SNEGSKA (reference sequence). There are 11 residues in the CDR3.

This TCR was sampled from a human donor with aplastic anemia. Input material: sorted CD4+, CD8+, or CD8+CD57+ T cells (not recorded which) from PBMCs. V is TRBV20-1 and J is TRBJ2-5; 7 bases align to TRBD1. CDR3 loop: CSARRGETQYF. In nucleotides, the CDR3 is TGCAGTGCTCGCAGGGGGGAGACCCAGTACTTC.